The 19 T cell receptor beta chains below all came from one sample that was sequenced in a study of blood T cell repertoires in COVID-19. TCRdb keeps only in-frame clones here, not all; method: immunoSEQ multiplex PCR. The table has a few hundred thousand clones, 70% to 90% seen once. Material: peripheral blood. The receptors originated from a human donor in a cohort sampled during active COVID-19.

This clone was detected only a few times. The CDR3 nucleotides are TGTGCCAGCAGCTTGTCAGCCTACGAGCAGTACTTC. Protein sequence: CASSLSAYEQYF. The rearrangement joins TRBV7-9 to TRBJ2-7; D is unclear. Germline lookup yields CDR1 SEHNR and CDR2 FQNEAQ (reference sequence). V was trimmed by 3 bases and J by 2 bases, leaving 5 bases between them. The CDR3 has 12 amino acids.

The genes are TRBV2 and TRBJ1-1, with D hard to call. V lost 2 bases and J lost 1, with 8 bases in between. The CDR3 loop spans 14 amino acids. CDR1 is SNHLY and CDR2 is FYNNEI in the germline V gene. The CDR3 bases are TGTGCCAGCAGTGAAACTGTTCCGAACACTGAAGCTTTCTTT. This gives the protein CASSETVPNTEAFF.

This chain connects TRBV7-9 to TRBJ2-1; TRBD2 matches at 8 bases. Losses at the gene ends were 5 bases for V and 11 bases for J; bases not matched to a gene: 11. Germline-derived CDR1 and CDR2 are SEHNR and FQNEAQ (reference sequence). CDR3 length: 14 residues. CDR3 in DNA: TGTGCCAGCAGCATCCTCAGGCGGGGGGACCAGCAGTTCTTC. This codes for CASSILRRGDQQFF.

This clone came up once. The rearrangement uses TRBV14 and TRBJ1-1; 12 nucleotides align to TRBD1. With V trimmed by 2 bases and J by 3 bases, 10 bases remained unmatched. Germline CDR1 SGHDN, CDR2 FVKESK. The CDR3 spans 18 residues. The CDR3 region is CASSQRSGTGGRYTEAFF. CDR3 sequence (DNA): TGTGCCAGCAGCCAACGATCCGGGACAGGGGGCCGTTACACTGAAGCTTTCTTT.

The chain links TRBV5-4 to TRBJ2-3; 13 bases map to TRBD2. Looked up from germline, CDR1 is SGHNT and CDR2 is YYREEE (reference sequence). The CDR3 length is 14 residues. Trimming at V came to 8 bases and at J to 6 bases, leaving 6 bases not matched to a gene. Here the CDR3 DNA reads TGTGCCAGTACTAGCGGGGGGGCCAGGGATACGCAGTATTTT. It specifies CASTSGGARDTQYF. The full variable domain, its missing parts supplied by reference TRBV5-4 and TRBJ2-3, is ETGVTQSPTHLIKTRGQQVTLRCSSQSGHNTVSWYQQALGQGPQFIFQYYREEENGRGNFPPRFSGLQFPNYSSELNVNALELDDSALYLCASTSGGARDTQYFGPGTRLTVL.

This rearrangement joins TRBV30 to TRBJ1-5; TRBD1 is a possible D gene (6 bases). The CDR3 spans 14 residues. CDR1 GTSNPN and CDR2 SVGIG come from the germline V gene (reference sequence). Trimming took 3 bases from V and 5 from J, leaving 14 bases between them. The CDR3 sequence is CAWSRGTWDQPQHF. The CDR3 nucleotides are TGTGCCTGGAGCAGAGGGACATGGGATCAGCCCCAGCATTTT. The whole variable domain, filled in from reference TRBV30 and TRBJ1-5, reads SQTIHQWPATLVQPVGSPLSLECTVEGTSNPNLYWYRQAAGRGLQLLFYSVGIGQISSEVPQNLSASRPQDRQFILSSKKLLLSDSGFYLCAWSRGTWDQPQHFGDGTRLSIL.

This chain connects TRBV7-2 to TRBJ1-1, with 8 bases lining up with TRBD1. V shed 5 bases and J 7 bases; nucleotides not matched to a gene: 9. The CDR3 is 14 residues long. Germline V gives CDR1 SGHTA, CDR2 FQGNSA. The CDR3 DNA reads TGTGCCAGCAGCCCCGGACAGGGAATAGGTGAAGCTTTCTTT. Protein product: CASSPGQGIGEAFF.

This rearrangement joins TRBV6-5 to TRBJ1-2, with 8 bases that match TRBD1. Germline V gene lookup returns CDR1 MNHEY and CDR2 SVGAGI. V lost 7 bases to trimming and J lost 3 bases; unmatched junction nucleotides: 10. The CDR3 is 15 amino acids. CDR3 in amino acids: CASNHGQGMDYGYTF. The DNA for the CDR3 is TGTGCCAGCAATCACGGACAGGGTATGGACTATGGCTACACCTTC.

The sample holds many counts of this clone. The V gene is TRBV6-5, the J gene TRBJ1-6; D gene ambiguous. The CDR3 contains 12 residues. The germline V gene encodes CDR1 MNHEY and CDR2 SVGAGI. V was cut by 6 bases and J by 7 bases, with 7 bases left in between. Written as DNA, the CDR3 is TGTGCCAGCAGGGCCGCCAATTCACCCCTCCACTTT. Its translation: CASRAANSPLHF.

The chain combines TRBV29-1 with TRBJ2-3; D may be TRBD2 (6 bases). The germline V gene has CDR1 SQVTM and CDR2 ANQGSEA. The CDR3 loop spans 12 amino acids. CDR3 sequence (DNA): TGCTCGCTGGCGGGGAGCACAGATACGCAGTATTTT. Its protein product is CSLAGSTDTQYF.

The rearrangement uses TRBV5-4 and TRBJ2-7; 12 bases are shared with TRBD1. The V segment lost 4 bases and the J segment 7 bases; nucleotides outside the gene matches: 6. Germline values: CDR1 SGHNT, CDR2 YYREEE (reference sequence). The CDR3 runs to 14 residues. CDR3 region: CASSPGDRGREQYF. The DNA for the CDR3 is TGTGCCAGCAGCCCCGGGGACAGGGGGCGAGAGCAGTACTTC. The entire variable domain, with the rest obtained from reference TRBV5-4 and TRBJ2-7, is as follows: ETGVTQSPTHLIKTRGQQVTLRCSSQSGHNTVSWYQQALGQGPQFIFQYYREEENGRGNFPPRFSGLQFPNYSSELNVNALELDDSALYLCASSPGDRGREQYFGPGTRLTVT.

V is TRBV3-1 (or the pseudogene TRBV3-2) and J is TRBJ1-2; D possibly corresponds to TRBD1 (5 bases). This CDR3 spans 11 amino acids. Germline CDR1 is LGHDT and CDR2 is YNNKEL (reference sequence). Trimming took off 6 bases at V and 8 bases at J, with 10 bases between the two ends. CDR3 sequence reads: CASSWGDGYTF. The CDR3 nucleotides are TGTGCCAGCAGTTGGGGGGACGGCTACACCTTC.

The rearrangement uses TRBV5-6 and TRBJ2-1; TRBD1 is a possible D gene (6 bases). Trimming removed 0 bases from V and 6 bases from J, with 16 bases in between. Germline assignment: CDR1 SGHDT and CDR2 YYEEEE. The CDR3 loop spans 16 amino acids. The CDR3 sequence is CASSLEQGLFVNEQFF. CDR3 nucleotide sequence: TGTGCCAGCAGCTTGGAGCAGGGGCTCTTTGTCAATGAGCAGTTCTTC.

This clone is a singleton in its sample. As DNA, the CDR3 is TGTGCCTGGAGTCGCGGCGGACAGGGCAAAGAGACCCAGTACTTC. As protein: CAWSRGGQGKETQYF. V usage is TRBV30 and J usage is TRBJ2-5; TRBD1 agrees at 8 bases. The CDR3 has 15 residues. V lost 2 bases and J lost 3; bases outside the gene matches: 8. Looked up from germline, CDR1 is GTSNPN and CDR2 is SVGIG (reference sequence).

This chain connects TRBV9 to TRBJ2-4; D might be TRBD2 (6 bases). Looked up from germline, CDR1 is SGDLS and CDR2 is YYNGEE. The CDR3 sequence is 16 residues long. Trimming stripped 4 bases from V and 8 bases from J, with 22 bases between. In DNA, the CDR3 is TGTGCCAGCAGCTTTTTGCCGGGCCCGGGAGTAGACATTCAGTACTTC. It translates to CASSFLPGPGVDIQYF.

This clone was observed a single time. The genes are TRBV7-8 and TRBJ1-1; D unresolved. The CDR3 loop spans 14 amino acids. Germline CDR1 reads SGHVS; CDR2 reads FQNEAQ. The V end was cut by 1 base, the J end by 11 bases, with 17 bases between. CDR3 protein: CASSLEVGPGIAFF. The CDR3, as DNA: TGTGCCAGCAGCTTAGAGGTTGGTCCGGGGATCGCTTTCTTT.

The chain uses TRBV9 and TRBJ2-2, with TRBD2 matching 8 bases. This CDR3 is 16 amino acids long. The junction had 6 bases not matched to a gene; V was cut back by 2 bases and J by 3 bases. The germline CDR1 and CDR2 sequences are SGDLS and YYNGEE. Here the CDR3 DNA reads TGTGCCAGCAGCGTGTCCAGCGGGGGTTACACCGGGGAGCTGTTTTTT. Its protein product is CASSVSSGGYTGELFF. The full variable domain, rest sourced from reference TRBV9 and TRBJ2-2, is DSGVTQTPKHLITATGQRVTLRCSPRSGDLSVYWYQQSLDQGLQFLIQYYNGEERAKGNILERFSAQQFPDLHSELNLSSLELGDSALYFCASSVSSGGYTGELFFGEGSRLTVL.

This clone was detected only once. The chain employs TRBV7-2 and TRBJ1-2; TRBD1 aligns across 7 bases. Germline lookup yields CDR1 SGHTA and CDR2 FQGNSA. With 3 bases clipped from V and 0 bases from J, the junction kept 4 bases outside the gene matches. This CDR3 is 15 amino acids long. CDR3 sequence (DNA): TGTGCCAGCAGCTTGGACAGGCTTTCTAACTATGGCTACACCTTC. Translation gives CASSLDRLSNYGYTF.

This clone occurred a few times. This chain joins TRBV12-3 or TRBV12-4 and TRBJ1-5; D perhaps matches TRBD1 (5 bases). The CDR3 has 13 residues. V lost 4 bases, J lost 4 bases, and 8 bases lay in between. The CDR3 bases are TGTGCCAGCAGTTGGACAACTAATCAGCCCCAGCATTTT. Translating gives CASSWTTNQPQHF.